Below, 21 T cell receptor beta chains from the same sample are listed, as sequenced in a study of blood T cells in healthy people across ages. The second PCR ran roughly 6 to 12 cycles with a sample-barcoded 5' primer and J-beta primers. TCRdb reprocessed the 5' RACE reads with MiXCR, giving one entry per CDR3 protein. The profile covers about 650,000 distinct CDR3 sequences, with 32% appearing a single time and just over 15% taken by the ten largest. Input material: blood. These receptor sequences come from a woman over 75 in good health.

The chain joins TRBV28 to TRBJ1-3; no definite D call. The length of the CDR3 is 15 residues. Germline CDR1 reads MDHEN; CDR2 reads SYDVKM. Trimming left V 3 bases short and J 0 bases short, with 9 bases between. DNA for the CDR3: TGTGCCAGCAGTTTTAGGGTCGGCTCTGGAAACACCATATATTTT. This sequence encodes CASSFRVGSGNTIYF.

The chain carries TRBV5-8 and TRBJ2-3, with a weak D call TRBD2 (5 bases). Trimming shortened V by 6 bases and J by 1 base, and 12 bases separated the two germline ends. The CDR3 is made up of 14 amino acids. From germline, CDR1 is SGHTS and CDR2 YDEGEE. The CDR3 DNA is TGTGCCAGCACCAGACTATCCCGCACAGATACGCAGTATTTT. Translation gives CASTRLSRTDTQYF.

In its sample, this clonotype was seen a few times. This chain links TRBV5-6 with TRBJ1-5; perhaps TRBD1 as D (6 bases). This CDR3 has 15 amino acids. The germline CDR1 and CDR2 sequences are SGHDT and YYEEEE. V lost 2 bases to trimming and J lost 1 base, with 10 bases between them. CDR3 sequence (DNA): TGTGCCAGCAGCTTCGGGCAGGGGAGCAATCAGCCCCAGCATTTT. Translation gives CASSFGQGSNQPQHF.

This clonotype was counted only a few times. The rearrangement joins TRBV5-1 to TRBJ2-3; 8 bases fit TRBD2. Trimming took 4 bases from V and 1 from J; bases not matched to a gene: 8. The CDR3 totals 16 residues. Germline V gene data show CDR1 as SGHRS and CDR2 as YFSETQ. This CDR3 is CASSEGLVVGTDTQYF. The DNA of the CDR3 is TGCGCCAGCAGCGAGGGACTAGTTGTTGGCACAGATACGCAGTATTTT.

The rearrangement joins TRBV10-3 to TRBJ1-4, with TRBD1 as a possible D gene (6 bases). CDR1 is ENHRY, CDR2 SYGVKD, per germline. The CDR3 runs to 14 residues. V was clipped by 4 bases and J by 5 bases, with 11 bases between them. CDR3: CAISGRQGNEKLFF. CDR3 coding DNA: TGTGCCATCAGTGGCCGGCAGGGGAATGAAAAACTGTTTTTT.

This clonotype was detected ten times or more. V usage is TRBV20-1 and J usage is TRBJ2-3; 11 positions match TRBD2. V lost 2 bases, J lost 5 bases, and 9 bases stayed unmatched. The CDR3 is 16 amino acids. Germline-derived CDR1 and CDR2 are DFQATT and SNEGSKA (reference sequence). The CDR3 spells CSARSIAGGREDTQYF. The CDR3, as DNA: TGCAGTGCTAGATCAATAGCGGGGGGGCGTGAAGATACGCAGTATTTT.

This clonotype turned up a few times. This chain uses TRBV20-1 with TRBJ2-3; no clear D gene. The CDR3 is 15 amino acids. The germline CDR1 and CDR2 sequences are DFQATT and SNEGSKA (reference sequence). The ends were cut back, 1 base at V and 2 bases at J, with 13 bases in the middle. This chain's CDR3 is CSARAIRRTTDTQYF. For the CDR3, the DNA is TGCAGTGCTAGAGCCATCAGACGAACCACAGATACGCAGTATTTT.

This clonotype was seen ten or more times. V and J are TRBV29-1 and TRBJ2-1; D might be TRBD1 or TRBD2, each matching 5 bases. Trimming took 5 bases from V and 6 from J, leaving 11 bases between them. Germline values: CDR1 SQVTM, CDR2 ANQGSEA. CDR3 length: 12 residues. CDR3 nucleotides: TGCAGCGTTTCCCTGGGACCCAATGAGCAGTTCTTC. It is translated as CSVSLGPNEQFF.

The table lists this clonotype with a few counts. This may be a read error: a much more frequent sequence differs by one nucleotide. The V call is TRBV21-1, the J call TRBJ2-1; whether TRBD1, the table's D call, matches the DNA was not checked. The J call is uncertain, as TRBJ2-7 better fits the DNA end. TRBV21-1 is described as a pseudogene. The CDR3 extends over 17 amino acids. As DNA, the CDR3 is TGTGCCAGCAGCAAAGCGCCAGGGGGGGCCCCCTACAATGAGCAGTACTTC. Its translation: CASSKAPGGAPYNEQYF.

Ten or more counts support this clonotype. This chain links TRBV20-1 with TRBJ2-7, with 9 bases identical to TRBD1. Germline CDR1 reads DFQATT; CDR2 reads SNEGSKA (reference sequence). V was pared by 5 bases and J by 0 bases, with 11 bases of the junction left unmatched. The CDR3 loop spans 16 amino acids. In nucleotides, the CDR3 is TGCAGTGCTTTAAGACTAAGACAGGGGGGCTCCTACGAGCAGTACTTC. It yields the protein CSALRLRQGGSYEQYF.

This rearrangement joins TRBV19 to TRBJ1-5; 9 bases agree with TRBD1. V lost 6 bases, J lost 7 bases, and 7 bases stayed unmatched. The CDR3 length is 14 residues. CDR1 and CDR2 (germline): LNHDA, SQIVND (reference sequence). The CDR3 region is CASRYRGLEQPQHF. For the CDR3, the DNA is TGTGCCAGTAGATACAGGGGGCTCGAGCAGCCCCAGCATTTT.

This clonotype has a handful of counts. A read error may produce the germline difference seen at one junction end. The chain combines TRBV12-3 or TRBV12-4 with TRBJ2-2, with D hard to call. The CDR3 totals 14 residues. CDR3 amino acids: CVSRREGNTGELFF. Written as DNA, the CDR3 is TGTGTCAGCAGGCGAGAAGGGAACACCGGGGAGCTGTTTTTT.

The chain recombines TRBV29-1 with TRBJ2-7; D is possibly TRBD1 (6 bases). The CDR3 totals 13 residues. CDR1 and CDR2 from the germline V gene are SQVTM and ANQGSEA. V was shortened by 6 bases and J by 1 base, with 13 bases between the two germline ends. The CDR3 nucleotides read TGCAGCGTCCGACAGGTGCTATCCTACGAGCAGTACTTC. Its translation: CSVRQVLSYEQYF.

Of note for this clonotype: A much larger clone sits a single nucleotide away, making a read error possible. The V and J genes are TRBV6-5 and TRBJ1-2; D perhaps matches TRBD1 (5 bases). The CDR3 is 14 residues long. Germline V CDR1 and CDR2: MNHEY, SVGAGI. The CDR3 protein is CAGSYFPVGERYTF. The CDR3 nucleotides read TGTGCCGGCAGTTACTTTCCCGTGGGGGAACGCTACACCTTC.

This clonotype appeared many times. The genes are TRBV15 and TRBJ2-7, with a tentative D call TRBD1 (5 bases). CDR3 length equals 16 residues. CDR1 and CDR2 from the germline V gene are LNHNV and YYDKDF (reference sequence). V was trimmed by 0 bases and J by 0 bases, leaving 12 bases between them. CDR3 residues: CATSRDIVTASYEQYF. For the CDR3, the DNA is TGTGCCACCAGCAGAGATATTGTGACAGCCTCCTACGAGCAGTACTTC.

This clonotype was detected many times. The CDR3 DNA sequence: TGTGCCAGCAGTCCCCGGACTAGCGTCCTGACGGTGCAGTACTTC. It translates to CASSPRTSVLTVQYF. The gene calls are TRBV27 and TRBJ2-7, with 9 bases identical to TRBD2. Germline values: CDR1 MNHEY, CDR2 SMNVEV (reference sequence). The ends lost 5 bases at V and 9 bases at J; junction bases unmatched: 14. There are 15 residues in the CDR3.

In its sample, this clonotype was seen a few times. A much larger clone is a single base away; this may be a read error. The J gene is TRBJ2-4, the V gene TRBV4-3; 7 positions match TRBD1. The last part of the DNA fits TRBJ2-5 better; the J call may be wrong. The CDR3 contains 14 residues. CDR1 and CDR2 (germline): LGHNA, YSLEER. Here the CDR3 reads CASSQGYRGETQYF. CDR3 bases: TGCGCCAGCAGCCAAGGATACAGGGGAGAGACCCAGTACTTC.

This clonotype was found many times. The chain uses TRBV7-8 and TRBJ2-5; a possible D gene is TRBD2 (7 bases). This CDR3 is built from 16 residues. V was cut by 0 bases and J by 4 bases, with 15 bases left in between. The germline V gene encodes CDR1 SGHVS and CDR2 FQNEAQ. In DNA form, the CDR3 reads TGTGCCAGCAGCTTAGCCGTTACGAGGGGGGGAGAGACCCAGTACTTC. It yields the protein CASSLAVTRGGETQYF.

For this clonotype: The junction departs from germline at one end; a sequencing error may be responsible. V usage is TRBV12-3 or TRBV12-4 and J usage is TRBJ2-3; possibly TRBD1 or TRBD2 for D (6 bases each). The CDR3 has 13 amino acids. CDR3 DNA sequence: TGTGCCGGCACTTTAGGGGGGCCAGATACGCAATATTTT. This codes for CAGTLGGPDTQYF.

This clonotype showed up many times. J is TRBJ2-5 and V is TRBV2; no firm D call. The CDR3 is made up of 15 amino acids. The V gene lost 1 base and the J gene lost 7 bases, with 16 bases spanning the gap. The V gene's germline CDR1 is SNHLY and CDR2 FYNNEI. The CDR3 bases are TGTGCCAGCAGTGAAGAGTCAGCCCCCTCGGGGACCCAGTACTTC. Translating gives CASSEESAPSGTQYF.

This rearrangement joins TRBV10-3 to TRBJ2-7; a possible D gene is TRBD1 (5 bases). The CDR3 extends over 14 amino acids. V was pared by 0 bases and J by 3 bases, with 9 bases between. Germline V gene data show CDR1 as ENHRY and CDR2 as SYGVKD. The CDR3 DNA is TGTGCCATCAGTGAGTCAGGACACGACTACGAGCAGTACTTC. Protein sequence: CAISESGHDYEQYF.